The entry below describes one T cell receptor beta chain. The study ran its PCR with 60 Vbeta and 13 Jbeta primers. Clones were sequenced by immunoSEQ multiplex PCR, and TCRdb holds only the in-frame ones, with some missing. The top ten hold approximately 8.7% of the sample, which has over 150,000 clones, 80% seen once. This specimen comes from a study of cytomegalovirus exposure and HLA in healthy donors. The CDR3 has 16 amino acids. The V end lost 2 bases, the J end lost 1 base, and 15 bases lay between the germline ends. Per the germline V gene, CDR1 is MNHEY and CDR2 is SMNVEV (reference sequence).

The receptor was isolated from a man younger than 30 in good health and CMV-seropositive. The material sequenced was PBMCs. The rearrangement links TRBV27 to TRBJ2-7; D gene uncertain. Here the CDR3 reads CASSLTAGLPSYEQYF. CDR3 sequence (DNA): TGTGCCAGCAGTTTAACTGCAGGCCTCCCTTCCTACGAGCAGTACTTC.